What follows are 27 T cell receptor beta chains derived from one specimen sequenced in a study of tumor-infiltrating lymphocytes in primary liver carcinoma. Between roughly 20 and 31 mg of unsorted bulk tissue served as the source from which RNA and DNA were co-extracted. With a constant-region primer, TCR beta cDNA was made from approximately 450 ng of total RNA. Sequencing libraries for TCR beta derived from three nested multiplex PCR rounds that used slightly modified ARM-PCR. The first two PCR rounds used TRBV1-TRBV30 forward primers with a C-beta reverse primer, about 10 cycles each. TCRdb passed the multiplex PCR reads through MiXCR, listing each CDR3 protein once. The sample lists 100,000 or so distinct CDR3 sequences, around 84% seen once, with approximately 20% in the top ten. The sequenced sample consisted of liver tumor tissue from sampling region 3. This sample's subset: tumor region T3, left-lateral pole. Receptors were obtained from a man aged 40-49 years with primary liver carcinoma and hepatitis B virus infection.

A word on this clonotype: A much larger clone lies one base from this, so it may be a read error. CDR3 in DNA: TGTGCCAGCAGCTTAGCAGCACCCCAAGATACCCAGTACTTC. The encoded protein is CASSLAAPQDTQYF. V gene TRBV7-9 combines with J gene TRBJ2-5; D is undetermined. Germline V gives CDR1 SEHNR, CDR2 FQNEAQ (reference sequence). This CDR3 comprises 14 residues.

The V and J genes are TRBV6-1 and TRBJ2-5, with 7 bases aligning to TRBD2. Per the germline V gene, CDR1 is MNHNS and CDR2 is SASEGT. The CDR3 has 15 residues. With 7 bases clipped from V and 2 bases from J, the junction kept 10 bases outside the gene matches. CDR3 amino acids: CASKAGWARQETQYF. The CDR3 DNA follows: TGTGCCAGCAAAGCGGGATGGGCACGACAAGAGACCCAGTACTTC.

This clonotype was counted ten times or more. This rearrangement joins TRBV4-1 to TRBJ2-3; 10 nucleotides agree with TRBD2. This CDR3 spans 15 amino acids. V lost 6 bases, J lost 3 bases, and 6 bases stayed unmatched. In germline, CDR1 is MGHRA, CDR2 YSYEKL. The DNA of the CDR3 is TGCGCCAGCAGGGTCGATAGCGGGAGGACAGATACGCAGTATTTT. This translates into CASRVDSGRTDTQYF.

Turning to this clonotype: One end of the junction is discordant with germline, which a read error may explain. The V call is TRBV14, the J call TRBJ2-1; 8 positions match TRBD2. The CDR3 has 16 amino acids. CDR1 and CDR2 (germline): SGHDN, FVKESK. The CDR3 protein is CTSNAVAGWVNNEHFF. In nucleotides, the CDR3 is TGTACAAGCAATGCCGTAGCGGGATGGGTAAACAATGAGCATTTCTTC.

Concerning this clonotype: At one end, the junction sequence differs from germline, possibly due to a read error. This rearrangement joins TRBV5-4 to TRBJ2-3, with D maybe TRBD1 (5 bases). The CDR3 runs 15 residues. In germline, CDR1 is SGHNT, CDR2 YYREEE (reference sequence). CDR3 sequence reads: CASCLSERGTDTQYF. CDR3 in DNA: TGTGCCAGCTGCTTGTCAGAAAGGGGTACAGATACGCAGTATTTT.

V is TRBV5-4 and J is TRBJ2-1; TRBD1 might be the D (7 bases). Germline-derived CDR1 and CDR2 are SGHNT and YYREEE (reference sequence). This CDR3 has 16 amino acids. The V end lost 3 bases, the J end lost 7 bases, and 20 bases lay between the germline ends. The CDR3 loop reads CASSSGGGGYMNEQFF. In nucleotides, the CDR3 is TGTGCCAGCAGCTCCGGCGGAGGGGGCTATATGAATGAGCAGTTCTTC.

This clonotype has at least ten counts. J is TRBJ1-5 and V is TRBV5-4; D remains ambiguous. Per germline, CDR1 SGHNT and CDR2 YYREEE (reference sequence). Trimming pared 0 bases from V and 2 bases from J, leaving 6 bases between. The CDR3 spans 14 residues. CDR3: CASSLGGGNQPQHF. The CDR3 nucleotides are TGTGCCAGCAGCTTGGGAGGAGGCAATCAGCCCCAGCATTTT. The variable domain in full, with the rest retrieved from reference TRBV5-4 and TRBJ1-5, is ETGVTQSPTHLIKTRGQQVTLRCSSQSGHNTVSWYQQALGQGPQFIFQYYREEENGRGNFPPRFSGLQFPNYSSELNVNALELDDSALYLCASSLGGGNQPQHFGDGTRLSIL.

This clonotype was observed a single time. CDR3 nucleotides: TGTGCCAGCAGTCCACTTGGTTTCGGCTACGAGCAGTACTTC. Its protein product is CASSPLGFGYEQYF. The chain employs TRBV12-3 or TRBV12-4 and TRBJ2-7; no clear D gene. CDR3 length: 14 amino acids. V lost 5 bases to trimming and J lost 3 bases, with 14 bases between them.

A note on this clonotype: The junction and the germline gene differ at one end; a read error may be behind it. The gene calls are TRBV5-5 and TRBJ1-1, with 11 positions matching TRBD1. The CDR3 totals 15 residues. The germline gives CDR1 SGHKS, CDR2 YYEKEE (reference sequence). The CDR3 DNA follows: TGTGCCGGCAGCTTGTTAGGGACAGGGGGTACTGAAGCTTTCTTT. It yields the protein CAGSLLGTGGTEAFF.

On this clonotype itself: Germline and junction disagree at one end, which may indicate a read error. CDR3 in DNA: TGTGCCAGCAGCTTGCTTCAGGGGGCGGTACTCACAGATACCCAGTATTTT. Protein product: CASSLLQGAVLTDTQYF. The rearrangement links TRBV5-5 to TRBJ2-3; 8 bases are a match to TRBD1. The CDR3 is 17 residues long. CDR1 is SGHKS and CDR2 is YYEKEE in the germline V gene (reference sequence).

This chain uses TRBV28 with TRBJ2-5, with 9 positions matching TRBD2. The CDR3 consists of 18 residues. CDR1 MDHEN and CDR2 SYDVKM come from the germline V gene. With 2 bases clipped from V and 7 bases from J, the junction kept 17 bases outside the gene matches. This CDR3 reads CASSLGRDSGRSGVTQYF. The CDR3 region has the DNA TGTGCCAGCAGTTTAGGGCGGGATAGCGGGAGATCGGGAGTGACCCAGTACTTC.

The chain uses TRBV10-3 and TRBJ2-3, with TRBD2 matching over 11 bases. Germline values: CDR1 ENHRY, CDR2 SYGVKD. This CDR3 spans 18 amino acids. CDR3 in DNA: TGTATCTTCAGTGCATCCTCAATGACTAGCGGGGGCACAGATACGCAGTATTTT. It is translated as CIFSASSMTSGGTDTQYF.

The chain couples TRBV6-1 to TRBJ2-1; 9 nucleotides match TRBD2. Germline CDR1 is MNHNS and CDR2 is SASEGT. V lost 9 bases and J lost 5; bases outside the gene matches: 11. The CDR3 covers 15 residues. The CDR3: CASSYRVAGDNEQFF. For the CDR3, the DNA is TGTGCCAGTAGTTATCGAGTAGCGGGAGACAATGAGCAGTTCTTC.

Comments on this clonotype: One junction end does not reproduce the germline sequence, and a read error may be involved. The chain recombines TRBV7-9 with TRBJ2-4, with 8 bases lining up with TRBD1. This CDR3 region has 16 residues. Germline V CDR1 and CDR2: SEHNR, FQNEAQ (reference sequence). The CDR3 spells CANSSQGVQAKNIQYF. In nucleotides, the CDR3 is TGTGCCAACAGCTCACAGGGGGTGCAGGCCAAAAACATTCAGTACTTC.

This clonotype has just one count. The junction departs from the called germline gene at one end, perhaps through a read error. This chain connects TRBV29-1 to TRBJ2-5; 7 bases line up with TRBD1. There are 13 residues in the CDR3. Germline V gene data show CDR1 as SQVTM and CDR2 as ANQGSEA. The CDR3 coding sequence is TGCAGTGTTGAACAGAGGGGGCGAGAGACCCAGTACTTC. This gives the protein CSVEQRGRETQYF.

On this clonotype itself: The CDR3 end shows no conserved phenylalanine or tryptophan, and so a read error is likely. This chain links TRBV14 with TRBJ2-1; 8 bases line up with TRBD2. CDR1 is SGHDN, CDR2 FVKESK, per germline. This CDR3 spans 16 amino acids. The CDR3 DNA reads TGTGCCAGCACTGCCGTAGCGGGATGGGTAAACAATGAACAGTTCTCC. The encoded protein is CASTAVAGWVNNEQFS.

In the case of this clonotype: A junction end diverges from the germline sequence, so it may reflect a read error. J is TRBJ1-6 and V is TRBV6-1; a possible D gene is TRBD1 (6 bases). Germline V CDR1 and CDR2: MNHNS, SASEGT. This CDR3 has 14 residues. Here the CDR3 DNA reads TGTGCCAGCACCTCGACAGAGGGGGATTCACCCTTCCACTTT. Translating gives CASTSTEGDSPFHF.

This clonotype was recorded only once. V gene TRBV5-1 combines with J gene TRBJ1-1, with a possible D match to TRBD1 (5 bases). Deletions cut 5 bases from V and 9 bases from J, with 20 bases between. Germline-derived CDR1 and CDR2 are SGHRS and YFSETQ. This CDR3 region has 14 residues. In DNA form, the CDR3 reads TGCGCCAGCAGTTCGCTCGAGACAGCGACCCAAGCTTTCTTT. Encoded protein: CASSSLETATQAFF.

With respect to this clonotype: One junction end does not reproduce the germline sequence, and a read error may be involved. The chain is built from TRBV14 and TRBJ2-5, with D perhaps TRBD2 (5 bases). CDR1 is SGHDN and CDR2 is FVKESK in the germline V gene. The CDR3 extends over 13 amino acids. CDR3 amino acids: CASRRLRAQTQYF. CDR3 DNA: TGTGCCAGCAGGCGATTGCGGGCTCAGACGCAGTACTTC.

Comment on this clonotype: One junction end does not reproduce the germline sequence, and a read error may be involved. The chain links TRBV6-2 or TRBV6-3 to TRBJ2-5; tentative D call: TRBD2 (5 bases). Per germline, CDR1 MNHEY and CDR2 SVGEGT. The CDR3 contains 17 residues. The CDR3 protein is CASSRTPRRRFGETLYF. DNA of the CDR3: TGTGCCAGCAGTCGAACCCCCAGGAGGCGATTCGGCGAGACCCTGTACTTC.

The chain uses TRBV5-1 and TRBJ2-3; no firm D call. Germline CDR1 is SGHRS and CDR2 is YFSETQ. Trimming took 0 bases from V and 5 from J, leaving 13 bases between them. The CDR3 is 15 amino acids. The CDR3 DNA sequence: TGCGCCAGCAGCTTGGCCAGCGCCAGCTTAGATACGCAGTATTTT. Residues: CASSLASASLDTQYF.

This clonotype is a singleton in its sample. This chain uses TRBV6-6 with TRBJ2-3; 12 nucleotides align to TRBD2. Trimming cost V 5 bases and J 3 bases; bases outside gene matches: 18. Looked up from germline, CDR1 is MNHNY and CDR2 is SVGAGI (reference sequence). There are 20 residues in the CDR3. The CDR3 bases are TGTGCCAGCAGTCCAAGGACTAGCGGGAATACAAAAAGGGGTACAGATACGCAGTATTTT. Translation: CASSPRTSGNTKRGTDTQYF.

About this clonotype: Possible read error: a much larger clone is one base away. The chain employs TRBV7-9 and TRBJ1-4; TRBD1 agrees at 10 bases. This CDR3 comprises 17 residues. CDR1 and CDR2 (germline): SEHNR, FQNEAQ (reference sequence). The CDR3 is CTSSLDRGRGTNEKLFF. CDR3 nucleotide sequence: TGTACCAGCAGCTTAGACAGGGGGCGTGGGACTAATGAAAAACTGTTTTTT.

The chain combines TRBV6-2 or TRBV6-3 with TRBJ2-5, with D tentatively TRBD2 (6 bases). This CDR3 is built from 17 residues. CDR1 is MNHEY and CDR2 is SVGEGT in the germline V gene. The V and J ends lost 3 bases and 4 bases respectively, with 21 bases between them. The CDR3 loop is CASSYGSTGVWGETQYF. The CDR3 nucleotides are TGTGCCAGCAGTTATGGTTCAACGGGAGTATGGGGAGAGACCCAGTACTTC.

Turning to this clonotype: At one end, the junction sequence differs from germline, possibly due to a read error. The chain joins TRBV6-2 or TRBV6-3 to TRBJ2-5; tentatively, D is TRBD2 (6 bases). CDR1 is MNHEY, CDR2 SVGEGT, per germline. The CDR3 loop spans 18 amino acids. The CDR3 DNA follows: TGTACCAGCAGTTCCCACCCTCGGGACTTCCTGTACCAAGGGACCCAGTACTTC. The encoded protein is CTSSSHPRDFLYQGTQYF.

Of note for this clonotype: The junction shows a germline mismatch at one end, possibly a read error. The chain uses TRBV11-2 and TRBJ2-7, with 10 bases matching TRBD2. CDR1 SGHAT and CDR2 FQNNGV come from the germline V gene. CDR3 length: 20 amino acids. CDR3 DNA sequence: TGTGCCAGCATCTTGAGGGAGGGGAGGACTAGCGGACTCAGCTCCTACGAGCTGTACTTC. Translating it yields CASILREGRTSGLSSYELYF. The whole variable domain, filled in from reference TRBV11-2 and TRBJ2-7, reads EAGVAQSPRYKIIEKRQSVAFWCNPISGHATLYWYQQILGQGPKLLIQFQNNGVVDDSQLPKDRFSAERLKGVDSTLKIQPAKLEDSAVYLCASILREGRTSGLSSYELYFGPGTRLTVT.

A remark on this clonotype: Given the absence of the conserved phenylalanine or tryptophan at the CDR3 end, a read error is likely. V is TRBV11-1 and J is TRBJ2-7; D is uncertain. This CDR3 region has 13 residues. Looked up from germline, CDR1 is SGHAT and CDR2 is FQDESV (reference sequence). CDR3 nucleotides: TGTGCCAGCAGGGGGAAGCGATCTTACGATCAGTACCTC. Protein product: CASRGKRSYDQYL.